The rows below give T cell receptor beta chains drawn from one sample of a study of CD8+ T cells in alopecia areata. Sequenced by immunoSEQ multiplex PCR; TCRdb stores in-frame clones only, minus some. The sample carries 64,000 or so clones, around 42% recorded once. The sequenced sample was CD8+ T cells sorted from blood, obtained between weeks 36 and 40, from a patient treated with tofacitinib. The receptors were gathered from a human donor with alopecia areata. CDR3s include the opening cysteine and the closing phenylalanine or tryptophan. A D gene is named only where the DNA matches it firmly. Size is stated for part of the rows, as once, few or many counts, or as a class when the clone is expanded.

>14|TRBV2|.|TRBJ2-7|few
CASSEGRIAYEQYF
TGTGCCAGCAGTGAAGGCAGAATTGCCTACGAGCAGTACTTC
>12|TRBV30|.|TRBJ2-1|.
CAWSVLGNEQFF
TGTGCCTGGAGTGTACTGGGGAATGAGCAGTTCTTC
>16|TRBV4-1|.|TRBJ2-7|.
CASSQDRQPHYYEQYF
TGCGCCAGCAGCCAAGATAGGCAGCCACACTACTACGAGCAGTACTTC
>13|TRBV4-1|.|TRBJ1-5|few
CASSQGPAQPQHF
TGCGCCAGCAGCCAAGGTCCTGCCCAGCCCCAGCATTTT
>13|TRBV16|.|TRBJ1-5|.
CASSQGYGQPQHF
TGTGCCAGCAGCCAGGGTTATGGTCAGCCCCAGCATTTT
>14|TRBV4-1|.|TRBJ2-5|.
CASSQEDRQETQYF
TGCGCCAGCAGCCAAGAAGACAGACAAGAGACCCAGTACTTC
>16|TRBV9|TRBD2|TRBJ2-2|.
CASSVETSPRPGELFF
TGTGCCAGCAGCGTCGAGACTAGCCCTAGGCCCGGGGAGCTGTTTTTT
>14|TRBV13|.|TRBJ2-7|few
CASSLDGAFDEQYF
TGTGCCAGCAGCTTAGACGGGGCGTTTGACGAGCAGTACTTC
>14|TRBV7-6|.|TRBJ2-7|.
CASSLDSGNYEQYF
TGTGCCAGCAGCTTAGATTCGGGGAACTACGAGCAGTACTTC
>16|TRBV7-9|.|TRBJ2-7|once
CASSPFGTPTGYEQYF
TGTGCCAGCAGCCCCTTTGGGACCCCGACGGGCTACGAGCAGTACTTC
>12|TRBV7-2|.|TRBJ2-1|few
CASSLGSNEQFF
TGTGCCAGCAGCTTGGGGTCAAATGAGCAGTTCTTC
>13|TRBV9|.|TRBJ1-1|.
CASSEGASTEAFF
TGTGCCAGCAGCGAAGGGGCGTCCACTGAAGCTTTCTTT
>13|TRBV2|.|TRBJ2-7|few
CAITVPTAYEQYF
TGTGCCATAACAGTCCCTACCGCCTACGAGCAGTACTTC
>12|TRBV7-9|.|TRBJ2-1|.
CASTTGRNEQFF
TGTGCCAGCACCACGGGGCGGAATGAGCAGTTCTTC
>13|TRBV29-1|.|TRBJ2-1|few
CSVEASRSSEQFF
TGCAGCGTTGAGGCTAGTCGTTCTAGTGAGCAGTTCTTC
>10|TRBV29-1|.|TRBJ2-5|.
CSVTGETQYF
TGCAGCGTCACGGGGGAGACCCAGTACTTC
>16|TRBV7-7|TRBD2|TRBJ2-1|few
CASSLTAGGHYNEQFF
TGTGCCAGCAGCTTAACAGCGGGAGGACATTACAATGAGCAGTTCTTC
>11|TRBV27|TRBD2|TRBJ2-1|many
CATRLAYEQFF
TGTGCCACCCGACTAGCGTATGAGCAGTTCTTC
>16|TRBV30|.|TRBJ2-7|few
CAWSVPGLPGSYEQYF
TGTGCCTGGAGTGTACCGGGACTCCCGGGGTCCTACGAGCAGTACTTC
>20|TRBV11-2|TRBD1|TRBJ2-6|.
CASSLDRFGDRSSGANVLTF
TGTGCCAGCAGCTTAGATCGATTCGGGGACAGGTCCTCTGGGGCCAACGTCCTGACTTTC
>15|TRBV13|.|TRBJ2-7|.
CASSSPGAGSYEQYF
TGTGCCAGCAGCTCTCCAGGGGCCGGCTCCTACGAGCAGTACTTC
>8|TRBV7-9|.|TRBJ2-1|.
CASSLELF
TGTGCCAGCAGCTTAGAGCTCTTC
>11|TRBV7-9|.|TRBJ1-4|.
CASSFDEKLFF
TGTGCCAGCAGCTTCGATGAAAAACTGTTTTTT
>16|TRBV19|TRBD1|TRBJ2-2|.
CASSTPDRENTGELFF
TGTGCCAGTAGTACTCCGGACAGGGAGAACACCGGGGAGCTGTTTTTT
>15|TRBV11-2|TRBD1|TRBJ2-5|.
CASSSLQGAQETQYF
TGTGCCAGCAGCAGCCTACAGGGGGCCCAAGAGACCCAGTACTTC
>15|TRBV30|TRBD2|TRBJ2-7|.
CAWSEVAGVNYEQYF
TGTGCCTGGAGTGAGGTGGCGGGAGTTAACTACGAGCAGTACTTC
>12|TRBV29-1|.|TRBJ2-5|.
CSVELALETQYF
TGCAGCGTTGAGCTAGCCCTGGAGACCCAGTACTTC
>12|TRBV27|.|TRBJ1-3|.
CASGPGGNTIYF
TGTGCCAGCGGCCCGGGGGGAAACACCATATATTTT
>11|TRBV29-1|.|TRBJ2-7|.
CSASQGYEQYF
TGCAGCGCCTCCCAGGGGTACGAGCAGTACTTC
>17|TRBV29-1|TRBD2|TRBJ2-1|.
CSVEALEREGPYNEQFF
TGCAGCGTTGAAGCACTTGAGCGGGAGGGCCCGTACAATGAGCAGTTCTTC
>12|TRBV30|.|TRBJ2-7|.
CAWSGGLYEQYF
TGTGCCTGGAGTGGTGGACTCTACGAGCAGTACTTC
>12|TRBV29-1|.|TRBJ1-2|few
CSVPDSKGGYTF
TGCAGCGTCCCTGACAGTAAAGGGGGCTACACCTTC
>16|TRBV18|.|TRBJ2-1|.
CASSPPEGEDYNEQFF
TGTGCCAGCTCACCACCGGAGGGCGAAGACTACAATGAGCAGTTCTTC
>17|TRBV9|TRBD1|TRBJ2-2|medium-sized
CASSDTDRGHHTGELFF
TGTGCCAGCAGCGACACGGACAGGGGGCATCACACCGGGGAGCTGTTTTTT
>13|TRBV2|.|TRBJ2-7|.
CATTEGITYEQYF
TGTGCCACCACGGAAGGGATTACCTACGAGCAGTACTTC
>17|TRBV6-1|TRBD2|TRBJ2-3|few
CASSEWSLAGESDTQYF
TGTGCCAGCAGTGAATGGTCACTAGCGGGAGAGTCGGATACGCAGTATTTT
>13|TRBV5-4|.|TRBJ1-2|.
CASSPGHIYGYTF
TGTGCCAGCAGCCCGGGACATATCTATGGCTACACCTTC
>19|TRBV23-1|TRBD1|TRBJ2-2|.
CASSQQGQGFGLYTGELFF
TGCGCCAGCAGTCAACAGGGACAGGGGTTTGGGCTGTACACCGGGGAGCTGTTTTTT
>15|TRBV13|.|TRBJ2-5|.
CASSLTYDRQETQYF
TGTGCCAGCAGCTTAACATATGACCGGCAAGAGACCCAGTACTTC